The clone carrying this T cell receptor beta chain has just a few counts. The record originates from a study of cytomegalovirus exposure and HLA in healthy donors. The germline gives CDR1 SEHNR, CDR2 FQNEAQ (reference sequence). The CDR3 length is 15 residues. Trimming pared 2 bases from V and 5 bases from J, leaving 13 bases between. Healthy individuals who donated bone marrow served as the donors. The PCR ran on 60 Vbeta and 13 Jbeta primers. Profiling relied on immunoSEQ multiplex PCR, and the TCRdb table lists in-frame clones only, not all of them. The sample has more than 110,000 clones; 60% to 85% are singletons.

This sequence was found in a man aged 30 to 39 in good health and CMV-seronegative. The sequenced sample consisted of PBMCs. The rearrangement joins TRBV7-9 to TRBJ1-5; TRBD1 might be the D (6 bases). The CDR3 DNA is TGTGCCAGCAGCTTAACACAGGCAGGGGATCAGCCCCAGCATTTT. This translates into CASSLTQAGDQPQHF.